Here is one T cell receptor beta chain with its context. Its antigen has not been determined. No per-base quality is available; no much larger clone lies one base away. The entire amount of isolated RNA was reverse transcribed using the High Capacity cDNA Reverse Transcription Kit, so the sequenced TCRB transcripts were expressed ones. Stem cell-like memory T cell samples underwent survey-depth immunoSEQ sequencing, averaging about 1 million total reads per sample. Sorted cells were lysed in RLT buffer, and RNA was extracted using DNase-treated RNeasy Micro or Mini kits according to cell number. Each cell subset was processed on its own to prevent cross-contamination, while patient and healthy donor samples were processed together. The immunoSEQ multiplex PCR was used to amplify TCRB sequences from cDNA, yielding 87-bp fragments that span the CDR3 region. Amplicons were sequenced on the Illumina HiSeq platform. The study's processing was this. PCR bias was corrected computationally using synthetic template baselines, and reads within Hamming distance 2 were collapsed, with unmergeable singletons discarded. Reads were aligned to IMGT to assign V, D and J genes, CDR3 length, and insertions or deletions at six rearrangement sites. Within each subset, clonotype counts were normalized to sorted cell number, after which true diversity and Gini coefficients were computed with the tcR R package. Repertoire sharing was quantified using the overlap coefficient calculated on TCRB nucleotide sequences. Entries here come from immuneACCESS through TCRdb and include only in-frame sequences with V and J called. Some clones fail to appear in such tables; in the studies checked, an unresolved V gene covers under half of the shortfall, and the cause of the remainder is unknown. From that table come the V and J calls and clone size; the DNA was used to work out D and trimming. The sample has over 100,000 clones on record, around 40% of them singletons. Clones ranked in the top ten supply roughly 0.07% of the sample.

Via the germline V gene, CDR1 is KGHSH and CDR2 LQKENI. The junction shows trimming of 0 bases on V and 3 bases on J, plus 17 bases between the germline ends. Spanning cysteine to phenylalanine, the CDR3 consists of 17 amino acids. The retained sequence is limited to the CDR3, 51 bases, with the frame set at the first base. This specimen comes from a study of beta chain features in type 1 diabetes (dated by TCRdb to between 2017 and 2018). Looking at the study overall: No differences in mean age, gender distribution, total cell number or subset yield were found between patients and healthy donors. A total of some 100,000,000 sorted cells were examined across all samples, and the number of cells per subset was strongly correlated with RNA yield. In the study, recently diagnosed type 1 diabetes patients and matched healthy donors were compared on the TCRB repertoires of their sorted circulating CD4+ T cell subsets. Regulatory and stem cell-like memory subsets were isolated from only 8 patients and roughly 8 healthy donors, whereas naive and central memory subsets came from all 30 or so donors.

Each donor gave one peripheral blood draw, averaging roughly 120 mL, which was collected into heparinised tubes. Using a panel that included CD45RO, CCR7, CD25, CD127, CD95 and CD27, naive, central memory, regulatory and stem cell-like memory CD4+ T cells were sorted on a BD FACSAria II. A purity above 98% was achieved for all sorted populations. PBMCs were isolated immediately by Lymphoprep density gradient centrifugation and stained directly without culture. Samples were stained and sorted in pairs, with one healthy donor and one patient per experiment, so that batch effects were minimized. Study-level results and caveats: Because cDNA rather than genomic DNA was sequenced, highly expressing activated cells could have been over-represented, although no difference in activation and CD3 levels was found between groups. Because the HLA sub-analyses included only small numbers of individuals, any influence of HLA type on TCRB rearrangement was left unresolved. PCR might favor shorter templates, but patient and control samples were amplified and corrected together, so any skew would affect both groups equally. Fewer insertions and more nucleotide deletions at VDJ recombination sites were observed in patients with type 1 diabetes, implying thymic rearrangement abnormalities. A moderate but significant shortening of TCRB CDR3 length was observed in type 1 diabetes patients in all four CD4+ subsets. Naive, central memory and regulatory TCRB repertoires appeared to be more similar among patients than among healthy donors.

The receptor comes from a young woman in good health. The rearrangement joined TRBV18 to TRBJ1-1; the D gene is unclear. Sequencing was done on a sample of stem cell memory CD4+ T cells from blood. Reading the label with the study, this specimen's cell subset or site is: stem cell-like memory CD4+ T cells. The DNA reads as follows: TGTGCCAGCTCACCACCGGCATCGAGGTTTCTGGACACTGAAGCTTTCTTT. It translates to CASSPPASRFLDTEAFF. Full variable domain (CDR3 extended with the reference TRBV18 and TRBJ1-1 proteins): NAGVMQNPRHLVRRRGQEARLRCSPMKGHSHVYWYRQLPEEGLKFMVYLQKENIIDESGMPKERFSAEFPKEGPSILRIQQVVRGDSAAYFCASSPPASRFLDTEAFFGQGTRLTVV.